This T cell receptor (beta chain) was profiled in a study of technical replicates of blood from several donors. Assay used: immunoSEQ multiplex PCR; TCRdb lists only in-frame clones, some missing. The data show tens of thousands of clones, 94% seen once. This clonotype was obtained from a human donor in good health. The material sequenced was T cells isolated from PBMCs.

CDR3 sequence reads: CASRDLGGDYGYTF. CDR3 nucleotides: TGTGCCAGCAGGGACCTGGGAGGGGACTATGGCTACACCTTC. This sequence joins TRBV2 and TRBJ1-2; D perhaps matches TRBD1 (5 bases). Germline CDR1 SNHLY, CDR2 FYNNEI. CDR3 length: 14 amino acids. V was shortened by 6 bases and J by 3 bases, with 14 bases between the two germline ends.